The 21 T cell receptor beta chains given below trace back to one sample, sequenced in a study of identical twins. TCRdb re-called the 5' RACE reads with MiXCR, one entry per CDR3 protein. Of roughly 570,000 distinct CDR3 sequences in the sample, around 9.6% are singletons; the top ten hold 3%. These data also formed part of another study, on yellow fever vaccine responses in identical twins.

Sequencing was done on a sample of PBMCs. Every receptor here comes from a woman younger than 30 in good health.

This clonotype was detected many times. In DNA, the CDR3 is TGTGCCAGCAGTCTTATCAGCGGCGCCCAGTACTTC. Protein sequence: CASSLISGAQYF. The chain couples TRBV28 to TRBJ2-5; weak D call: TRBD2 (5 bases). The V end was cut by 5 bases, the J end by 9 bases, with 13 bases between. CDR3 length equals 12 residues. The V gene's germline CDR1 is MDHEN and CDR2 SYDVKM.

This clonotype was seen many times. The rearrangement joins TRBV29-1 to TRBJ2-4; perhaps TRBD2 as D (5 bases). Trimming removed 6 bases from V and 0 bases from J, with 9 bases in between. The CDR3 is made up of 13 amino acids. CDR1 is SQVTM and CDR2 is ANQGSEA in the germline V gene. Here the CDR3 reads CSVRETAKNIQYF. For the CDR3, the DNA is TGCAGCGTGAGGGAGACAGCCAAAAACATTCAGTACTTC.

CDR3 region: CASSYAGAKQYF. The CDR3 DNA is TGTGCCAGCAGTTACGCGGGGGCGAAGCAGTACTTC. This chain uses TRBV6-5 with TRBJ2-7, with TRBD2 as a possible D gene (7 bases). The V and J ends lost 2 bases and 8 bases respectively, with 10 bases between them. The CDR3 length is 12 residues. Germline-derived CDR1 and CDR2 are MNHEY and SVGAGI.

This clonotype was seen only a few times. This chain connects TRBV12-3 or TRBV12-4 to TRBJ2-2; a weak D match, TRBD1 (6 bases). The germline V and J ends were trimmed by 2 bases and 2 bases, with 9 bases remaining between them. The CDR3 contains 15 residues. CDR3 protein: CASSLQTGNTGELFF. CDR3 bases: TGTGCCAGCAGTTTACAGACAGGAAACACCGGGGAGCTGTTTTTT.

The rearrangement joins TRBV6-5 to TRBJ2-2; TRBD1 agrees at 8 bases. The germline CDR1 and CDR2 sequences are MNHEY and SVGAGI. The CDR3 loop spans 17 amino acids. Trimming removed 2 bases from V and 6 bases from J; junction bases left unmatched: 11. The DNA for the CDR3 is TGTGCCAGCAGTTACCTCCGGACAGGGCATGAGGCCGGGGAGCTGTTTTTT. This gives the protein CASSYLRTGHEAGELFF.

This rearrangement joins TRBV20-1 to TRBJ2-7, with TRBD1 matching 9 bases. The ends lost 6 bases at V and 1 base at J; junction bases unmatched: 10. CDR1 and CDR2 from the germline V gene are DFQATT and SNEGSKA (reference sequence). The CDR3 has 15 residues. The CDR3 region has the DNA TGCAGTGCCTACTCCGGGACAGGGTCTTCCTACGAGCAGTACTTC. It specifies CSAYSGTGSSYEQYF.

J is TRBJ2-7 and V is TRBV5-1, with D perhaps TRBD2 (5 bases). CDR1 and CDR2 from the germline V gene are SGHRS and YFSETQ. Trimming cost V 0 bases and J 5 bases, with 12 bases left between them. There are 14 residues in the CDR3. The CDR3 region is CASSLGAGEDEQYF. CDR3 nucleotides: TGCGCCAGCAGCTTGGGGGCGGGCGAGGACGAGCAGTACTTC.

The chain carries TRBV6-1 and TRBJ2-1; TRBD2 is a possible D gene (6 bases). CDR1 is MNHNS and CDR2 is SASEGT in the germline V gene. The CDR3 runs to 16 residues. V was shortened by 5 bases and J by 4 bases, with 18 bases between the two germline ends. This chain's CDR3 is CASSPGTPEGYNEQFF. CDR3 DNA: TGTGCCAGCAGTCCAGGGACTCCCGAAGGTTACAATGAGCAGTTCTTC.

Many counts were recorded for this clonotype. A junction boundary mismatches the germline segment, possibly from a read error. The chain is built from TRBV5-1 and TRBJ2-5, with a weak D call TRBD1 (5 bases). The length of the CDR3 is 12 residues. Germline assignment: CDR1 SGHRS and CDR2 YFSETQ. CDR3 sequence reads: CASSSAGETQYF. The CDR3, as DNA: TGTGCCAGCAGCTCCGCAGGGGAGACCCAGTACTTC.

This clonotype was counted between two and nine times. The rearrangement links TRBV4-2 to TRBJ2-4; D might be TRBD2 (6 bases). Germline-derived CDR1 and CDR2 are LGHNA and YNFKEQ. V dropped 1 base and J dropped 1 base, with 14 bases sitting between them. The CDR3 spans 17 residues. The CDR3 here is CASSQGEDLGAKNIQYF. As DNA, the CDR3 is TGTGCCAGCAGCCAAGGGGAGGACCTAGGGGCCAAAAACATTCAGTACTTC.

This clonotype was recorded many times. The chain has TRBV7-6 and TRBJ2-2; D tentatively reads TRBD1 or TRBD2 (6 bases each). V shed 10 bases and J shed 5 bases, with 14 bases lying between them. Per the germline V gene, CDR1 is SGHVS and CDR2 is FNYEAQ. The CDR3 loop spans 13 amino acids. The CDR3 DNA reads TGTGCCACCTCCGGGGGCCGGACCGGGGAGCTGTTTTTT. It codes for CATSGGRTGELFF. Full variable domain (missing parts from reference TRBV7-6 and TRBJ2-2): GAGVSQSPRYKVTKRGQDVALRCDPISGHVSLYWYRQALGQGPEFLTYFNYEAQQDKSGLPNDRFSAERPEGSISTLTIQRTEQRDSAMYRCATSGGRTGELFFGEGSRLTVL.

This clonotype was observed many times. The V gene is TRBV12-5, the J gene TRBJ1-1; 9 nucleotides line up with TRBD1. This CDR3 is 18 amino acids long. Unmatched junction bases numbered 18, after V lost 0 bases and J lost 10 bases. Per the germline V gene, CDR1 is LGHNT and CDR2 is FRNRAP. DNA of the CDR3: TGTGCTAGTGGTTTGGTACAAACTGGACAGGGGATGTTTCATGGAGCTTTCTTT. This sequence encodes CASGLVQTGQGMFHGAFF.

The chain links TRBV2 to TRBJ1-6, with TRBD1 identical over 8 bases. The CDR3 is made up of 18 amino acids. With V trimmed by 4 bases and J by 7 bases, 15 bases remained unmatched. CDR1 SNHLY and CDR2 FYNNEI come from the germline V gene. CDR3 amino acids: CASSAEDRALRGNSPLHF. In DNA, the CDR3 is TGTGCCAGCAGTGCGGAGGACAGGGCTTTGAGGGGGAATTCACCCCTCCACTTT.

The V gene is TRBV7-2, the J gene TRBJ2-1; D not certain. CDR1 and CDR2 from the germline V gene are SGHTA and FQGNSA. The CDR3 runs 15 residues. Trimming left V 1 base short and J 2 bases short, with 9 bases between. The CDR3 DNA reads TGTGCCAGCAGCTTAGGGTTCGGGCCCTACAATGAGCAGTTCTTC. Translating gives CASSLGFGPYNEQFF.

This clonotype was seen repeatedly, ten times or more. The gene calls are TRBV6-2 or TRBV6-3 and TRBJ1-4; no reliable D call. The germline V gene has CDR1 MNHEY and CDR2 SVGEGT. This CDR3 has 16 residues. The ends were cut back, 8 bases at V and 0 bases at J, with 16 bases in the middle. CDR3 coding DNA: TGTGCCAGCGGACTACTTAACACTGCAACTAATGAAAAACTGTTTTTT. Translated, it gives CASGLLNTATNEKLFF.

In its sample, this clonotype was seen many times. The CDR3 DNA reads as TGCGCCAGCAGCTTGGCTCAAGAGACCCAGTACTTC. Translated: CASSLAQETQYF. V gene TRBV5-1 combines with J gene TRBJ2-5; D is undetermined. CDR3 length equals 12 residues. Trimming removed 0 bases at V and 2 bases at J, with 2 bases between. From germline, CDR1 is SGHRS and CDR2 YFSETQ.

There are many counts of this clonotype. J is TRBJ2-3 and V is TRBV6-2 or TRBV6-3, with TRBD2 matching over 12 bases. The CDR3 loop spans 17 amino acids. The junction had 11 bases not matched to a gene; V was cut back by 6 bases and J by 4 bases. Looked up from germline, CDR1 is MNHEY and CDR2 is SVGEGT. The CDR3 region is CASSPGRLAGDADTQYF. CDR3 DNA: TGTGCCAGCAGCCCAGGTCGACTAGCGGGAGACGCAGATACGCAGTATTTT.

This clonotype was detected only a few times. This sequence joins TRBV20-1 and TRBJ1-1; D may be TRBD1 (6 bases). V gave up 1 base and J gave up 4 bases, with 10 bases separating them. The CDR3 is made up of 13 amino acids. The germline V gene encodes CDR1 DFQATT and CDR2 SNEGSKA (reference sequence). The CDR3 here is CSARAGAGTEAFF. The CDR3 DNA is TGCAGTGCTAGAGCGGGGGCAGGCACTGAAGCTTTCTTT.

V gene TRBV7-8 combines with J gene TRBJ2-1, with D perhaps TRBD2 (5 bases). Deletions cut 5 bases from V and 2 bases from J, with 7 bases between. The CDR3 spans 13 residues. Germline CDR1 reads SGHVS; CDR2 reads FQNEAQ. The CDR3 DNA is TGTGCCAGCAGCCGGACTCCCTACAATGAGCAGTTCTTC. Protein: CASSRTPYNEQFF.

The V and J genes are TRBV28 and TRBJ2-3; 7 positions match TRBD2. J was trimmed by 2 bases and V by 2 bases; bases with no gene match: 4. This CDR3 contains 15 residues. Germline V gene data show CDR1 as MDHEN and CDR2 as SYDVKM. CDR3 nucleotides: TGTGCCAGCAGTTTACCCGCGGGGGACACAGATACGCAGTATTTT. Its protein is CASSLPAGDTDTQYF.

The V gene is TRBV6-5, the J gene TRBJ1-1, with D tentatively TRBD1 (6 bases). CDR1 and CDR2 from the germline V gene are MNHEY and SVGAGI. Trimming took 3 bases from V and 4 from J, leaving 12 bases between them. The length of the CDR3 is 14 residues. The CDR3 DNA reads TGTGCCAGCAGTTATAAGGGGGGCGGCACTGAAGCTTTCTTT. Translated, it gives CASSYKGGGTEAFF.